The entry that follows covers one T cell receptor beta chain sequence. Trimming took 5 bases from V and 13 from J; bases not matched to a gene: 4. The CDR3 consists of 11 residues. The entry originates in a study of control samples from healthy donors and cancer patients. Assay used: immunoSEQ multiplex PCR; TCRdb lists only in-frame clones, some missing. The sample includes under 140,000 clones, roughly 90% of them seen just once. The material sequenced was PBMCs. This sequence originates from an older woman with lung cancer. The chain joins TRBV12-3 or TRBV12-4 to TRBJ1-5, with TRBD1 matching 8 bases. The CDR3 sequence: CASSLQGVQHF. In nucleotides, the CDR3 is TGTGCCAGCAGTCTACAGGGGGTTCAGCATTTT.